This T cell receptor (beta chain) was identified in a study of T cells in localized non-small cell lung cancer. Findings and limits, study-wide: Density of T cells in blood, when higher, went with longer overall survival. Of the top 100 tumor clones, median around 50 were in adjacent lung, 25 to 30 among its top 100. Owing to sequencing of a solitary tumor region, heterogeneity cannot be discounted. Peak T cell clonality was found in uninvolved adjacent lung, exceeding tumor.

The V gene end was trimmed by 2 bases and the J gene end by 1 base; junction bases not matched to a gene: 3. This CDR3 contains 14 residues. The germline CDR1 and CDR2 sequences are SGHRS and YFSETQ. Measured with immunoSEQ multiplex PCR; TCRdb has only the in-frame clones, and not every one. This table holds 15,000 or so clones, about 90% found once. This clone was recorded a few times. Its antigen remains unidentified. Sequences were derived from peripheral blood mononuclear cells, sampled before any cancer treatment. The receptor comes from a male donor older than 55 with stage II lung adenocarcinoma. The rearrangement joins TRBV5-1 to TRBJ2-7; 7 bases align to TRBD1. CDR3 residues: CASSFSTGSYEQYF. CDR3 nucleotide sequence: TGCGCCAGCAGCTTCTCGACAGGGTCCTACGAGCAGTACTTC.